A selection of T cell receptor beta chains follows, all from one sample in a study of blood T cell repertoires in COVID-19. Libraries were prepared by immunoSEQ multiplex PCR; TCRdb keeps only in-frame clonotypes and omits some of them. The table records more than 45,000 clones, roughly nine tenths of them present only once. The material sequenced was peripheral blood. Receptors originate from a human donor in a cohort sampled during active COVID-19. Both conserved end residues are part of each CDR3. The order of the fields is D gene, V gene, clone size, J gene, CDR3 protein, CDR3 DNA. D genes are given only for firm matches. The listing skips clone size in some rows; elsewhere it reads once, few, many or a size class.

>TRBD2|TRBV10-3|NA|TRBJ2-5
CAISASGGAIQETQYF
TGTGCCATCAGCGCTAGCGGGGGGGCTATACAAGAGACCCAGTACTTC
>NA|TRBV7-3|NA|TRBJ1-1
CASSPRSGGGVGTEAFF
TGTGCCAGCAGCCCTAGGTCGGGGGGGGGCGTCGGCACTGAAGCTTTCTTT
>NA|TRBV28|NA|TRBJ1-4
CASAEGGSRNEKLFF
TGTGCCAGCGCCGAGGGTGGCAGTAGAAATGAAAAACTGTTTTTT
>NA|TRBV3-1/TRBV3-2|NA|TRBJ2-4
CASSNRDSQNIQYF
TGTGCCAGCAGCAACCGGGACTCTCAAAACATTCAGTACTTC
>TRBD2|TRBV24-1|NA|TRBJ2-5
CATGARWASGRGETQYF
TGTGCCACGGGGGCCCGGTGGGCTAGCGGGAGAGGGGAGACCCAGTACTTC
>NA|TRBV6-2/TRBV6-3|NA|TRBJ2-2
CASSYSGRGNTGELFF
TGTGCCAGCAGTTACAGTGGGAGAGGGAACACCGGGGAGCTGTTTTTT
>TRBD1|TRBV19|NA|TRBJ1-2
CASSRQTGTGSFYGYTF
TGTGCCAGTAGTAGACAAACCGGGACAGGGTCTTTCTATGGCTACACCTTC
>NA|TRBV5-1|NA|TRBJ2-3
CASSFSGGGADTQYF
TGCGCCAGCAGCTTCAGCGGCGGGGGCGCAGATACGCAGTATTTT
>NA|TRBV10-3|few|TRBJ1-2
CAISDRGPNYGYTF
TGTGCCATCAGTGACAGGGGCCCTAACTATGGCTACACCTTC
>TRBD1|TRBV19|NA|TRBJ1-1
CASSIDDGQGVLFGNTEAFF
TGTGCCAGTAGTATAGATGATGGGCAGGGGGTATTGTTTGGGAACACTGAAGCTTTCTTT
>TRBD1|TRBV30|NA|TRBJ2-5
CAWRDDRGLQETQYF
TGTGCCTGGAGGGACGACAGGGGTCTTCAAGAGACCCAGTACTTC
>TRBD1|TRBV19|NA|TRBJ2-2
CASSPNRGVTGELFF
TGTGCCAGTAGTCCGAACAGGGGAGTCACCGGGGAGCTGTTTTTT
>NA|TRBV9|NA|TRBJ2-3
CASSALEGASTDTQYF
TGTGCCAGCAGCGCCCTAGAAGGTGCTAGCACAGATACGCAGTATTTT
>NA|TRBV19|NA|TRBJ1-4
CASRTLGGNEKLFF
TGTGCCAGTAGGACTCTAGGTGGAAATGAAAAACTGTTTTTT
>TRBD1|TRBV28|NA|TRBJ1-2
CASSLRGRDYGYTF
TGTGCCAGCAGTCTCAGGGGGCGCGACTATGGCTACACCTTC
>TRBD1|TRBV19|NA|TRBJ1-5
CASDKDRVGSQPQHF
TGTGCCAGTGACAAGGACAGGGTCGGCAGTCAGCCCCAGCATTTT
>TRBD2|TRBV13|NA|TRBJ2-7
CASSSGTSLHEQYF
TGTGCCAGCAGCTCCGGGACTAGTTTGCACGAGCAGTACTTC
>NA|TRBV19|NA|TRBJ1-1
CASSTYTEAFF
TGTGCCAGTAGTACCTACACTGAAGCTTTCTTT
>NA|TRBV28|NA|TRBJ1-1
CASSPRTANTEAFF
TGTGCCAGCAGTCCCCGGACAGCGAACACTGAAGCTTTCTTT
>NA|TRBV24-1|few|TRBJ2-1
CATSDFELRSYNEQFF
TGTGCCACCAGTGATTTTGAGCTCCGCTCCTACAATGAGCAGTTCTTC
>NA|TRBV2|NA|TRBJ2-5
CASSQPGNSGKTQYF
TGTGCCAGCAGTCAACCTGGGAATTCGGGAAAGACCCAGTACTTC
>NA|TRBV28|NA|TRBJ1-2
CASSQGRGYGYTF
TGTGCCAGCAGTCAGGGGCGGGGGTATGGCTACACCTTC
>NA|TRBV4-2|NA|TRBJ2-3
CASSPQSTDTQYF
TGTGCCAGCAGCCCCCAGAGCACAGATACGCAGTATTTT
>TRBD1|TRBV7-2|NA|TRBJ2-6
CASSLKGGAGANVLTF
TGTGCCAGCAGCTTAAAAGGGGGCGCTGGGGCCAACGTCCTGACTTTC
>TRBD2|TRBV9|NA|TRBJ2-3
CASSARTSGDTQYF
TGTGCCAGCAGCGCTAGGACTAGCGGGGATACGCAGTATTTT
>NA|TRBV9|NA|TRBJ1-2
CASSVINYGYTF
TGTGCCAGCAGCGTCATTAACTATGGCTACACCTTC
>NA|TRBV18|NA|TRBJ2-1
CASSLYGGSYNEQFF
TGTGCCAGCTCACTATATGGGGGGTCATACAATGAGCAGTTCTTC
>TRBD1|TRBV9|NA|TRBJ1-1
CASSPQGGQSRTEAFF
TGTGCCAGCAGCCCCCAAGGGGGACAGTCAAGGACTGAAGCTTTCTTT
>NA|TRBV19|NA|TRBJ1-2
CASSSRGWNYGYTF
TGTGCCAGTAGTAGCAGGGGATGGAACTATGGCTACACCTTC
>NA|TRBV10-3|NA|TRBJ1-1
CAISEGGGTEAFF
TGTGCCATCAGCGAGGGGGGAGGCACTGAAGCTTTCTTT
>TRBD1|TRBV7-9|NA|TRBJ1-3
CASSFPGQGTLPGNTIYF
TGTGCCAGCAGCTTCCCGGGACAGGGAACTCTTCCTGGAAACACCATATATTTT
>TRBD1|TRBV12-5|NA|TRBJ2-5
CASGPGQGGETQYF
TGTGCTAGTGGTCCTGGACAGGGGGGAGAGACCCAGTACTTC
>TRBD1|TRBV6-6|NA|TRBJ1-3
CASSPRTGTPGNTIYF
TGTGCCAGCAGTCCAAGGACAGGGACACCTGGAAACACCATATATTTT
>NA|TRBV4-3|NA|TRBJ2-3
CASSQVTVASTDTQYF
TGCGCCAGCAGCCAAGTAACGGTAGCCAGCACAGATACGCAGTATTTT
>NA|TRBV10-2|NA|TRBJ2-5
CASSELGVETQYF
TGCGCCAGCAGTGAGCTAGGGGTGGAGACCCAGTACTTC
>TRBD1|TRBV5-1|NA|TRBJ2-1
CASSRDRGTYNEQFF
TGCGCCAGCAGTCGGGACAGGGGGACCTACAATGAGCAGTTCTTC
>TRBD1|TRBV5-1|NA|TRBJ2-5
CASSLGTGGETQYF
TGCGCCAGCAGCCTCGGGACAGGGGGGGAGACCCAGTACTTC
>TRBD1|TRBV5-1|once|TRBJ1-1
CASTTKSGGNTEAFF
TGCGCCAGCACCACAAAGTCAGGGGGGAACACTGAAGCTTTCTTT
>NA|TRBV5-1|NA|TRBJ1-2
CASSSSMGARDGYTF
TGCGCCAGCAGCTCGTCGATGGGGGCAAGGGATGGCTACACCTTC
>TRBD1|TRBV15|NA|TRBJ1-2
CATSRGTGDNYGYTF
TGTGCCACCAGCAGGGGGACAGGGGATAACTATGGCTACACCTTC
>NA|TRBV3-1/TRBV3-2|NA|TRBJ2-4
CASGGSNIQYF
TGTGCCAGCGGAGGATCAAACATTCAGTACTTC
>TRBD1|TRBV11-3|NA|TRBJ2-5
CAGDRALRETQYF
TGTGCCGGCGACAGGGCCCTTCGGGAGACCCAGTACTTC
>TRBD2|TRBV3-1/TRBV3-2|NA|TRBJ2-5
CASSRGGRGRGETQYF
TGTGCCAGCAGCCGCGGGGGGCGGGGACGAGGAGAGACCCAGTACTTC